Below are 24 T cell receptor beta chains sequenced from a single sample in a study of patients and donors after allogeneic stem cell transplantation. One entry per CDR3 protein results from TCRdb running MiXCR on the RT-PCR reads. The repertoire holds approximately 61,000 distinct CDR3 sequences, with 13% as singletons. Specimen: blood, either unsorted or a sorted T cell fraction (not recorded which). The receptors shown here come from a human donor who was either an allogeneic HSCT recipient or a stem cell or donor lymphocyte infusion donor (not recorded which). It is not recorded whose cells these are; they may come from a transplant donor.

This clonotype was seen at least ten times. The chain combines TRBV20-1 with TRBJ1-5, with 7 nucleotides matching TRBD1. The V and J ends lost 5 bases and 3 bases, in that order; junction bases with no gene match: 4. The CDR3 has 13 residues. CDR1 is DFQATT, CDR2 SNEGSKA, per germline (reference sequence). CDR3 DNA: TGCAGTGCTGACAGGGAGACCAATCAGCCCCAGCATTTT. Translated, it gives CSADRETNQPQHF.

This clonotype has at least ten counts. This chain connects TRBV9 to TRBJ2-4; a possible D gene is TRBD2 (6 bases). This CDR3 is 14 amino acids long. The V gene's germline CDR1 is SGDLS and CDR2 YYNGEE. The ends were cut back, 6 bases at V and 0 bases at J, with 10 bases in the middle. The CDR3 DNA follows: TGTGCCAGCAACCCGGGGGTAGCCAAAAACATTCAGTACTTC. Protein product: CASNPGVAKNIQYF.

The V and J genes are TRBV15 and TRBJ1-5; D is uncertain. The CDR3 spans 13 residues. In germline, CDR1 is LNHNV, CDR2 YYDKDF (reference sequence). V gave up 1 base and J gave up 11 bases, with 12 bases separating them. The CDR3 DNA sequence: TGTGCCACCAGCAGAGGCCCCCAGGAGGCCCAGCATTTT. This sequence encodes CATSRGPQEAQHF.

This clonotype showed up just a few times. CDR3 amino acids: CASSEEPSGSYEQYF. The DNA for the CDR3 is TGCGCCAGCAGTGAGGAGCCTAGCGGGAGTTACGAGCAGTACTTC. The chain combines TRBV10-1 with TRBJ2-7; 10 bases are a match to TRBD2. The CDR3 is 15 amino acids. Germline V gene data show CDR1 as WNHNN and CDR2 as SYGVQD (reference sequence). V trimming: 2 bases; J trimming: 4 bases; junction bases outside the gene matches: 5.

This clonotype has just a few counts. The chain is built from TRBV20-1 and TRBJ2-1, with 10 bases identical to TRBD1. V shed 3 bases and J 1 base; nucleotides not matched to a gene: 0. Germline V lookup: CDR1 DFQATT, CDR2 SNEGSKA (reference sequence). The CDR3 totals 14 residues. CDR3 nucleotides: TGCAGTGCTAGGGACAGGGGGTCCTACAATGAGCAGTTCTTC. Its translation: CSARDRGSYNEQFF.

In its sample, this clonotype was seen a few times. This chain uses TRBV20-1 with TRBJ2-1, with 11 bases that match TRBD2. V lost 5 bases to trimming and J lost 8 bases; unmatched junction nucleotides: 5. Looked up from germline, CDR1 is DFQATT and CDR2 is SNEGSKA (reference sequence). This CDR3 region has 13 residues. The CDR3 bases are TGCAGTGCTTCCGGACTAGCGGGCTATGAGCAGTTCTTC. Its protein product is CSASGLAGYEQFF.

The V and J genes are TRBV9 and TRBJ2-7; weak D call: TRBD1 (5 bases). The germline gives CDR1 SGDLS, CDR2 YYNGEE. CDR3 length equals 13 residues. V lost 3 bases and J lost 2, with 9 bases in between. In DNA, the CDR3 is TGTGCCAGCAGCGAGGGGCCGGCCTACGAGCAGTACTTC. Residues: CASSEGPAYEQYF.

The table lists this clonotype with a few counts. The chain joins TRBV5-1 to TRBJ2-1; tentatively, D is TRBD2 (6 bases). Germline V lookup: CDR1 SGHRS, CDR2 YFSETQ. V lost 1 base to trimming and J lost 6 bases, with 14 bases between them. The CDR3 has 15 amino acids. CDR3 in amino acids: CASSLPGEGRNEQFF. The CDR3, as DNA: TGCGCCAGCAGCTTGCCGGGAGAGGGGCGCAATGAGCAGTTCTTC.

The chain joins TRBV6-5 to TRBJ2-7; a possible D gene is TRBD2 (6 bases). Germline V gives CDR1 MNHEY, CDR2 SVGAGI. This CDR3 spans 16 amino acids. Between the trimmed V and J ends, which lost 7 bases and 1 base, there was a span of 20 bases. CDR3 DNA: TGTGCCAGCACCGCGGGGACGCCGTCTCCTTCCTACGAGCAGTACTTC. This encodes CASTAGTPSPSYEQYF.

The chain combines TRBV11-2 with TRBJ2-2; D is perhaps TRBD2 (5 bases). This CDR3 region has 16 residues. V dropped 0 bases and J dropped 0 bases, with 8 bases sitting between them. The germline V gene has CDR1 SGHAT and CDR2 FQNNGV. The CDR3 here is CASSLDPGSNTGELFF. The CDR3 coding sequence is TGTGCCAGCAGCTTAGACCCGGGATCGAACACCGGGGAGCTGTTTTTT. Variable domain in full (rest from reference TRBV11-2 and TRBJ2-2): EAGVAQSPRYKIIEKRQSVAFWCNPISGHATLYWYQQILGQGPKLLIQFQNNGVVDDSQLPKDRFSAERLKGVDSTLKIQPAKLEDSAVYLCASSLDPGSNTGELFFGEGSRLTVL.

For this clonotype: A much larger clone sits a single nucleotide away, making a read error possible. The V gene is TRBV20-1, the J gene TRBJ2-7; 9 bases are a match to TRBD2. CDR3 size: 14 residues. The ends lost 3 bases at V and 3 bases at J; junction bases unmatched: 6. Germline V gene data show CDR1 as DFQATT and CDR2 as SNEGSKA (reference sequence). Written as DNA, the CDR3 is TGCAGTGCTAGTTGGATTAGCGGGAGCTACGAGCAGTACTTC. Its protein is CSASWISGSYEQYF.

The V and J genes are TRBV10-3 and TRBJ2-1, with D possibly being TRBD2 (5 bases). The ends were cut back, 8 bases at V and 0 bases at J, with 14 bases in the middle. The CDR3 covers 15 residues. Germline CDR1 ENHRY, CDR2 SYGVKD. CDR3 sequence (DNA): TGTGCCATCTCCCGGTCGGGGAGCTCCTACAATGAGCAGTTCTTC. The encoded protein is CAISRSGSSYNEQFF.

The chain combines TRBV6-6 with TRBJ2-7, with 8 positions matching TRBD1. Germline V gives CDR1 MNHNY, CDR2 SVGAGI (reference sequence). V shed 5 bases, J shed 2 bases, and the junction held 2 bases outside the gene matches. This CDR3 contains 13 residues. CDR3 in DNA: TGTGCCAGCAGTCGGACAGGGACCTACGAGCAGTACTTC. Its protein is CASSRTGTYEQYF.

This clonotype has at least ten counts. The J gene is TRBJ1-5, the V gene TRBV6-5, with TRBD1 as a possible D gene (5 bases). CDR3 size: 13 residues. Between the trimmed V and J ends, which lost 6 bases and 3 bases, there was a span of 9 bases. CDR1 and CDR2 (germline): MNHEY, SVGAGI. The CDR3 DNA sequence: TGTGCCAGCAGCGGAGGGGACAATCAGCCCCAGCATTTT. This translates into CASSGGDNQPQHF.

This clonotype was seen many times. The chain recombines TRBV29-1 with TRBJ1-2; D ambiguous. The germline V gene has CDR1 SQVTM and CDR2 ANQGSEA. The CDR3 length is 12 residues. The V and J ends lost 0 bases and 5 bases respectively, with 7 bases between them. The CDR3 DNA follows: TGCAGCGTTGAAGATCGGTGGTATGGCTACACCTTC. Protein: CSVEDRWYGYTF.

The chain has TRBV19 and TRBJ1-2; D not certain. CDR1 is LNHDA and CDR2 is SQIVND in the germline V gene (reference sequence). The CDR3 has 14 amino acids. The V and J ends lost 1 base and 4 bases respectively, with 10 bases between them. CDR3 in DNA: TGTGCCAGTAGTATAGGAGGGTTCGGCTATGGCTACACCTTC. It is translated as CASSIGGFGYGYTF.

J is TRBJ2-1 and V is TRBV6-6; 9 positions agree with TRBD2. Germline CDR1 reads MNHNY; CDR2 reads SVGAGI (reference sequence). The CDR3 sequence is 18 residues long. V lost 3 bases to trimming and J lost 5 bases; unmatched junction nucleotides: 14. The CDR3 bases are TGTGCCAGCAGTTATCCCGAGGCTGCTAGCGGGAACCACAATGAGCAGTTCTTC. As protein: CASSYPEAASGNHNEQFF.

This clonotype was picked up many times. At one boundary the junction diverges from the germline segment, which might be a read error. V and J are TRBV29-1 and TRBJ1-2; 7 bases fit TRBD1. CDR1 SQVTM and CDR2 ANQGSEA come from the germline V gene. The CDR3 loop spans 10 amino acids. The CDR3 reads CSVSGTELPF. CDR3 DNA sequence: TGCAGCGTTAGCGGGACAGAGTTACCCTTC. The variable domain in full, with the rest retrieved from reference TRBV29-1 and TRBJ1-2, is SAVISQKPSRDICQRGTSLTIQCQVDSQVTMMFWYRQQPGQSLTLIATANQGSEATYESGFVIDKFPISRPNLTFSTLTVSNMSPEDSSIYLCSVSGTELPFGSGTRLTVV.

The chain has TRBV20-1 and TRBJ2-2, with D maybe TRBD2 (6 bases). Germline V gene data show CDR1 as DFQATT and CDR2 as SNEGSKA (reference sequence). This CDR3 spans 15 amino acids. V lost 0 bases to trimming and J lost 5 bases, with 13 bases between them. CDR3 in amino acids: CSARDRAGRTGELFF. CDR3 DNA sequence: TGCAGTGCTAGAGACCGGGCGGGACGGACCGGGGAGCTGTTTTTT.

The V and J genes are TRBV20-1 and TRBJ2-1; D gene ambiguous. The V gene lost 5 bases and the J gene lost 2 bases, with 19 bases spanning the gap. The CDR3 has 16 residues. The germline gives CDR1 DFQATT, CDR2 SNEGSKA (reference sequence). The CDR3 coding sequence is TGCAGTGCTTCCCCTAAAAGGGTACGGGCCTACAATGAGCAGTTCTTC. It translates to CSASPKRVRAYNEQFF.

The chain employs TRBV7-9 and TRBJ2-7; perhaps TRBD2 as D (6 bases). Germline-derived CDR1 and CDR2 are SEHNR and FQNEAQ (reference sequence). Between the trimmed V and J ends, which lost 4 bases and 3 bases, there was a span of 19 bases. This CDR3 spans 16 amino acids. The CDR3 DNA reads as TGTGCCAGCAGCTCCCCCCGCGGGGATGGGTACTACGAGCAGTACTTC. It is translated as CASSSPRGDGYYEQYF.

This clonotype was detected many times. The chain employs TRBV6-1 and TRBJ1-5, with TRBD1 matching 10 bases. The CDR3 runs to 14 residues. V trimming: 7 bases; J trimming: 5 bases; junction bases outside the gene matches: 5. CDR1 and CDR2 (germline): MNHNS, SASEGT. The CDR3 nucleotides are TGTGCCAGCATCCTGGACAGGGGGGATCAGCCCCAGCATTTT. It specifies CASILDRGDQPQHF.

This clonotype was recorded many times. This chain joins TRBV18 and TRBJ1-5; D is unresolved. Trimming left V 2 bases short and J 11 bases short, with 13 bases between. The CDR3 sequence is 13 residues long. Germline assignment: CDR1 KGHSH and CDR2 LQKENI. The CDR3 DNA is TGTGCCAGCTCACCAGGAGAGGGAAGGACCCAGCATTTT. Translated, it gives CASSPGEGRTQHF.

This clonotype was seen at least ten times. The CDR3: CSAPDRDRSSYGYTF. Written as DNA, the CDR3 is TGCAGCGCTCCAGACCGGGACAGATCATCTTATGGCTACACCTTC. This rearrangement joins TRBV29-1 to TRBJ1-2; 7 nucleotides align to TRBD1. V dropped 7 bases and J dropped 5; count of bases not matched to a gene: 16. The germline gives CDR1 SQVTM, CDR2 ANQGSEA. The CDR3 consists of 15 residues.